These 29 T cell receptor beta chains came from one sample sequenced in a study of a mutant IDH1 vaccine in newly diagnosed glioma. Time point described: week 35, safety follow-up. One vaccine dose held 300 ug of mutant IDH1 20-mer peptide and came with topical imiquimod. These receptors have no known antigen. Clones were sequenced by immunoSEQ multiplex PCR, and TCRdb holds only the in-frame ones, with some missing. The sample lists tens of thousands of clones, 84% occurring once. Sequenced material: PBMCs, taken from a glioma patient whose treatment included an IDH1 peptide vaccine. The receptors come from a man between 18 and 35 years old with glioma.

This sequence joins TRBV27 and TRBJ2-3; D possibly corresponds to TRBD2 (5 bases). Germline-derived CDR1 and CDR2 are MNHEY and SMNVEV (reference sequence). Trimming removed 7 bases at V and 2 bases at J, with 16 bases between. This CDR3 has 15 residues. This CDR3 is CASTRSGVLTDTQYF. CDR3 sequence (DNA): TGTGCCAGCACCCGTTCCGGGGTTCTCACAGATACGCAGTATTTT.

This clone is a singleton in its sample. The rearrangement uses TRBV5-5 and TRBJ1-4, with D possibly matching TRBD1 (5 bases). This CDR3 contains 14 residues. V lost 3 bases and J 8 bases, leaving 14 bases between the germline ends. Germline V CDR1 and CDR2: SGHKS, YYEKEE (reference sequence). As DNA, the CDR3 is TGTGCCAGCAGCTCGGGACCCCGGGGGGAAAAACTGTTTTTT. This sequence encodes CASSSGPRGEKLFF.

This chain connects TRBV27 to TRBJ2-3; D tentatively reads TRBD1 or TRBD2 (5 bases each). CDR1 and CDR2 (germline): MNHEY, SMNVEV (reference sequence). Trimming shortened V by 3 bases and J by 0 bases, and 7 bases separated the two germline ends. The CDR3 has 14 amino acids. CDR3 bases: TGTGCCAGCAGTTTTGGGACCAGCACAGATACGCAGTATTTT. Translation: CASSFGTSTDTQYF.

The chain joins TRBV6-5 to TRBJ2-1; 11 bases match TRBD2. The germline V gene has CDR1 MNHEY and CDR2 SVGAGI. This CDR3 spans 15 amino acids. After removal of 2 bases from V and 9 bases from J, the junction contained 6 bases not matched to a gene. The CDR3 DNA reads TGTGCCAGCAGTTACCTGACTAGCGGGGTCAGTGAGCAGTTCTTC. Amino acids: CASSYLTSGVSEQFF.

This clone came up a few times. The gene calls are TRBV25-1 and TRBJ1-1; D unresolved. With 2 bases removed from V and 10 bases from J, the gap between germline ends came to 11 bases. Germline V gene data show CDR1 as MGHDK and CDR2 as SYGVNS. The CDR3 length is 12 residues. For the CDR3, the DNA is TGTGCCAGCAGTGAAGCTCCATCGAGAGCTTTCTTT. It encodes CASSEAPSRAFF.

V and J are TRBV9 and TRBJ1-2; possibly TRBD1 for D (6 bases). The CDR3 spans 16 residues. Germline V gene data show CDR1 as SGDLS and CDR2 as YYNGEE. Deletions cut 1 base from V and 3 bases from J, with 16 bases between. DNA for the CDR3: TGTGCCAGCAGCGTAAGATGGGACACTTCGGACTATGGCTACACCTTC. Amino acids: CASSVRWDTSDYGYTF. The whole variable domain, filled in from reference TRBV9 and TRBJ1-2, reads DSGVTQTPKHLITATGQRVTLRCSPRSGDLSVYWYQQSLDQGLQFLIQYYNGEERAKGNILERFSAQQFPDLHSELNLSSLELGDSALYFCASSVRWDTSDYGYTFGSGTRLTVV.

The genes are TRBV30 and TRBJ2-7; TRBD1 matches at 12 bases. Germline assignment: CDR1 GTSNPN and CDR2 SVGIG (reference sequence). J gave up 3 bases and V 2 bases, and 11 bases lay outside the gene matches. The CDR3 totals 17 residues. The CDR3 coding sequence is TGTGCCTGGAGTTCGGATAGGGACAGGGGGCTCTTCTACGAGCAGTACTTC. Protein: CAWSSDRDRGLFYEQYF.

This sequence joins TRBV7-9 and TRBJ2-7; no firm D call. The germline CDR1 and CDR2 sequences are SEHNR and FQNEAQ (reference sequence). The CDR3 length is 12 residues. V lost 3 bases, J lost 4 bases, and 7 bases lay in between. In DNA, the CDR3 is TGTGCCAGCAGCTTGGTCTGGTACGAGCAGTACTTC. Encoded protein: CASSLVWYEQYF.

This sequence joins TRBV7-2 and TRBJ1-5; D not certain. Germline V gives CDR1 SGHTA, CDR2 FQGNSA. V shed 1 base and J shed 7 bases, with 5 bases lying between them. The CDR3 is 12 amino acids. The CDR3 DNA sequence: TGTGCCAGCAGCTTAGGCGGCCAGCCCCAGCATTTT. This encodes CASSLGGQPQHF.

The chain joins TRBV19 to TRBJ2-5, with D perhaps being TRBD1 or TRBD2 (5 bases each). The V gene's germline CDR1 is LNHDA and CDR2 SQIVND (reference sequence). This CDR3 region has 14 residues. The V gene lost 4 bases and the J gene lost 7 bases, with 16 bases spanning the gap. CDR3 sequence reads: CASSTGKGASTQYF. DNA of the CDR3: TGTGCCAGTAGTACGGGGAAAGGGGCCTCGACCCAGTACTTC.

The table lists this clone with a count of one. This chain connects TRBV5-4 to TRBJ1-3; TRBD1 aligns across 9 bases. The CDR3 has 17 residues. The J segment lost 0 bases and the V segment lost 4 bases, leaving 8 bases of the junction unmatched. Germline V CDR1 and CDR2: SGHNT, YYREEE (reference sequence). The CDR3 bases are TGTGCCAGCAGCACCCACAGGGGGCCCAACTCTGGAAACACCATATATTTT. This translates into CASSTHRGPNSGNTIYF.

This sequence joins TRBV28 and TRBJ1-1; TRBD1 matches at 12 bases. Germline CDR1 reads MDHEN; CDR2 reads SYDVKM. This CDR3 has 15 residues. V trimming: 4 bases; J trimming: 4 bases; junction bases outside the gene matches: 4. CDR3 in amino acids: CASSSRDRGPTEAFF. The DNA for the CDR3 is TGTGCCAGCAGTTCCCGGGACAGGGGGCCCACTGAAGCTTTCTTT.

This rearrangement joins TRBV29-1 to TRBJ2-2; 10 positions match TRBD1. The CDR3 spans 16 residues. The junction had 13 bases not matched to a gene; V was cut back by 6 bases and J by 6 bases. Germline assignment: CDR1 SQVTM and CDR2 ANQGSEA. For the CDR3, the DNA is TGCAGCGTCGTCCTACCCGGGACAGGGGTGCCCGGGGAGCTGTTTTTT. It specifies CSVVLPGTGVPGELFF.

The rearrangement uses TRBV7-9 and TRBJ2-7; 7 nucleotides align to TRBD2. Germline-derived CDR1 and CDR2 are SEHNR and FQNEAQ (reference sequence). This CDR3 has 13 residues. The V segment lost 11 bases and the J segment 0 bases; nucleotides outside the gene matches: 7. The CDR3 protein is CASEGGFSYEQYF. The DNA for the CDR3 is TGTGCCTCAGAGGGAGGGTTCTCCTACGAGCAGTACTTC.

V is TRBV9 and J is TRBJ1-2; 10 nucleotides agree with TRBD1. Unmatched junction bases numbered 3, after V lost 3 bases and J lost 1 base. The CDR3 extends over 15 amino acids. Looked up from germline, CDR1 is SGDLS and CDR2 is YYNGEE. The CDR3 protein is CASSADRGVNYGYTF. For the CDR3, the DNA is TGTGCCAGCAGCGCGGACAGGGGGGTTAACTATGGCTACACCTTC.

The chain has TRBV7-2 and TRBJ1-4; no reliable D call. The CDR3 totals 14 residues. Germline CDR1 reads SGHTA; CDR2 reads FQGNSA. Trimming shortened V by 5 bases and J by 7 bases, and 14 bases separated the two germline ends. The CDR3 nucleotides are TGTGCCAGCAGCCCGGGCCTAAGGCCTGAAAAACTGTTTTTT. This codes for CASSPGLRPEKLFF.

V gene TRBV7-3 combines with J gene TRBJ1-1; no clear D. Trimming left V 5 bases short and J 1 base short, with 8 bases between. Germline CDR1 and CDR2: SGHTA and FQGTGA. The CDR3 loop spans 13 amino acids. CDR3 sequence reads: CASSQDRNTEAFF. DNA of the CDR3: TGTGCCAGCAGCCAAGATCGGAACACTGAAGCTTTCTTT.

Regarding this clone: A read error is possible here, since a much larger clone lies one base away. V and J are TRBV4-3 and TRBJ1-2, with a tentative D call TRBD1 (5 bases). Per the germline V gene, CDR1 is LGHNA and CDR2 is YSLEER. Deletions cut 3 bases from V and 4 bases from J, with 15 bases between. The CDR3 has 15 amino acids. The CDR3 nucleotides are TGCGCCAGCAGCCAGACAGAGGACCTTAGCTATGGCTACACCTTC. It specifies CASSQTEDLSYGYTF.

This chain's CDR3 is CASSSQLALNEQFF. In DNA form, the CDR3 reads TGTGCCAGCAGTTCACAATTGGCCCTAAATGAGCAGTTCTTC. The chain couples TRBV28 to TRBJ2-1; D unclear. V was pared by 4 bases and J by 7 bases, with 14 bases between. Per the germline V gene, CDR1 is MDHEN and CDR2 is SYDVKM. CDR3 length equals 14 residues.

CDR3 DNA sequence: TGTGCCAGTAGTAACCAGGACAGGGGCGTGAACACTGAAGCTTTCTTT. Translated, it gives CASSNQDRGVNTEAFF. The chain employs TRBV19 and TRBJ1-1; TRBD1 agrees at 9 bases. The J segment lost 0 bases and the V segment lost 4 bases, leaving 6 bases of the junction unmatched. This CDR3 region has 16 residues. Germline CDR1 is LNHDA and CDR2 is SQIVND (reference sequence).

This clone was picked up one time. The gene calls are TRBV7-9 and TRBJ1-1; 7 bases map to TRBD1. The germline gives CDR1 SEHNR, CDR2 FQNEAQ (reference sequence). This CDR3 region has 13 residues. V lost 8 bases to trimming and J lost 2 bases; unmatched junction nucleotides: 5. CDR3 DNA: TGTGCCAGCCTGACAGGGCCTAACACTGAAGCTTTCTTT. It encodes CASLTGPNTEAFF.

The chain joins TRBV28 to TRBJ2-2; D may be TRBD1 (6 bases). The CDR3 is made up of 15 amino acids. Germline V lookup: CDR1 MDHEN, CDR2 SYDVKM. Trimming took 1 base from V and 5 from J, leaving 11 bases between them. The CDR3: CASSLYRAETGELFF. The CDR3 DNA sequence: TGTGCCAGCAGTTTATACAGGGCTGAGACCGGGGAGCTGTTTTTT. Full variable domain (outside the CDR3, taken from reference TRBV28 and TRBJ2-2): DVKVTQSSRYLVKRTGEKVFLECVQDMDHENMFWYRQDPGLGLRLIYFSYDVKMKEKGDIPEGYSVSREKKERFSLILESASTNQTSMYLCASSLYRAETGELFFGEGSRLTVL.

The chain employs TRBV7-2 and TRBJ2-7; D perhaps matches TRBD1 (5 bases). Germline assignment: CDR1 SGHTA and CDR2 FQGNSA. The CDR3 is 15 amino acids. V dropped 0 bases and J dropped 3 bases, with 12 bases sitting between them. This CDR3 is CASSLAQGSFYEQYF. In nucleotides, the CDR3 is TGTGCCAGCAGCTTAGCGCAGGGTTCTTTCTACGAGCAGTACTTC.

This clone was observed a single time. This chain connects TRBV5-6 to TRBJ2-5, with a possible D match to TRBD2 (6 bases). CDR1 SGHDT and CDR2 YYEEEE come from the germline V gene. This CDR3 has 13 residues. V lost 2 bases and J lost 5, with 10 bases in between. CDR3 amino acids: CASSLGTYETQYF. CDR3 DNA: TGTGCCAGCAGCTTAGGGACTTATGAGACCCAGTACTTC.

V and J are TRBV10-3 and TRBJ1-3; 7 bases map to TRBD1. V gave up 6 bases and J gave up 4 bases; unmatched junction bases: 6. This CDR3 region has 14 residues. CDR1 and CDR2 (germline): ENHRY, SYGVKD. CDR3 sequence reads: CAISPGQYGNTIYF. CDR3 DNA: TGTGCCATCAGCCCGGGACAGTACGGAAACACCATATATTTT.

The V gene is TRBV2, the J gene TRBJ2-7, with D perhaps matching TRBD2 (5 bases). The V and J ends lost 5 bases and 12 bases respectively, with 14 bases between them. Germline V gene data show CDR1 as SNHLY and CDR2 as FYNNEI. The CDR3 covers 11 residues. CDR3 sequence (DNA): TGTGCCAGCAGTAACGCTGGAGGCGGGTACTTC. Protein: CASSNAGGGYF.

The V and J genes are TRBV18 and TRBJ2-6; 7 bases align to TRBD1. The V segment lost 2 bases and the J segment 0 bases; nucleotides outside the gene matches: 4. This CDR3 is built from 17 residues. Per the germline V gene, CDR1 is KGHSH and CDR2 is LQKENI. CDR3 region: CASSPRTGRSGANVLTF. In DNA form, the CDR3 reads TGTGCCAGCTCACCAAGGACAGGTCGCTCTGGGGCCAACGTCCTGACTTTC.

This clone was seen a few times. The chain recombines TRBV4-1 with TRBJ1-1; possibly TRBD1 for D (6 bases). The ends were cut back, 5 bases at V and 5 bases at J, with 21 bases in the middle. From germline, CDR1 is MGHRA and CDR2 YSYEKL. This CDR3 spans 16 amino acids. CDR3 sequence reads: CASSVSPPGEGTEAFF. CDR3 DNA: TGCGCCAGCAGCGTTTCTCCCCCAGGGGAGGGGACTGAAGCTTTCTTT.

The V and J genes are TRBV7-2 and TRBJ1-5; no clear D gene. Trimming pared 3 bases from V and 2 bases from J, leaving 11 bases between. The CDR3 loop spans 15 amino acids. Per the germline V gene, CDR1 is SGHTA and CDR2 is FQGNSA. The CDR3 region has the DNA TGTGCCAGCAGCTTGATGGCGGCGGGCAATCAGCCCCAGCATTTT. This translates into CASSLMAAGNQPQHF.